A selection of T cell receptor beta chains follows, all from one sample in a study of T-cell reconstitution after alpha-beta-depleted transplantation in children. Via MiXCR, TCRdb re-called the PCR reads, giving one row per CDR3 protein. This sample has 450,000 to 550,000 distinct CDR3 sequences, with roughly 11% found just once. Specimen: PBMCs, mostly from graft donor cells, collected 180 days after TCRalphabeta/CD19-depleted stem cell transplant. The receptors shown here come from a female patient under 10 years old who had a stem cell transplant for aplastic anemia, so the T cells may come from the graft donor. Both conserved end residues are part of each CDR3. D genes are given only for firm matches. Size tells how often a clone was seen (once, few, many) or the class of an expanded clone, and some rows leave it out.

CDR3: CSARDQPGTQTYNEQFF
DNA: TGCAGTGCTAGAGATCAGCCCGGGACCCAGACCTACAATGAGCAGTTCTTC
D: NA
J: TRBJ2-1
V: TRBV20-1
length: 17
size: NA

CDR3: CASSLEVLVSPYEQYF
DNA: TGTGCCAGCAGTTTAGAGGTTTTGGTCAGCCCCTACGAGCAGTACTTC
D: NA
J: TRBJ2-7
V: TRBV12-3/TRBV12-4
length: 16
size: few

CDR3: CASSPGQGSVYEQYF
DNA: TGTGCCAGCTCACCCGGACAGGGTTCCGTCTACGAGCAGTACTTC
D: TRBD1
J: TRBJ2-7
V: TRBV18
length: 15
size: NA

CDR3: CASSLVPTLSEKLFF
DNA: TGTGCCAGCAGTTTAGTTCCAACCTTATCCGAAAAACTGTTTTTT
D: NA
J: TRBJ1-4
V: TRBV12-3/TRBV12-4
length: 15
size: NA

CDR3: CASSMGTSGRANEQFF
DNA: TGTGCCAGCAGCATGGGGACTAGCGGGAGGGCGAATGAGCAGTTCTTC
D: TRBD2
J: TRBJ2-1
V: TRBV7-8
length: 16
size: few

CDR3: CASSPRGVSYNEQFF
DNA: TGTGCCAGCTCACCTCGGGGGGTCTCCTACAATGAGCAGTTCTTC
D: TRBD2
J: TRBJ2-1
V: TRBV18
length: 15
size: NA

CDR3: CASSRYAGTVTSGSPNEQFF
DNA: TGCGCCAGCAGCCGTTACGCCGGGACAGTTACTAGCGGGAGTCCCAATGAGCAGTTCTTC
D: TRBD2
J: TRBJ2-1
V: TRBV4-3
length: 20
size: NA

CDR3: CSVGTGGKHNEQFF
DNA: TGCAGCGTGGGGACAGGGGGCAAGCACAATGAGCAGTTCTTC
D: TRBD1
J: TRBJ2-1
V: TRBV29-1
length: 14
size: few

CDR3: CASSAAGTQYF
DNA: TGTGCCAGCAGTGCCGCGGGGACCCAGTACTTC
D: NA
J: TRBJ2-5
V: TRBV2
length: 11
size: few

CDR3: CASSWRQGGTEAFF
DNA: TGTGCCAGCAGCTGGCGACAGGGAGGCACTGAAGCTTTCTTT
D: TRBD1
J: TRBJ1-1
V: TRBV7-2
length: 14
size: many

CDR3: CASSQYPAGDTQYF
DNA: TGTGCCAGCAGCCAGTACCCGGCGGGAGATACGCAGTATTTT
D: NA
J: TRBJ2-3
V: TRBV6-1
length: 14
size: few

CDR3: CASSEDSPYGYTF
DNA: TGTGCCAGCAGTGAAGACAGTCCTTATGGCTACACCTTC
D: NA
J: TRBJ1-2
V: TRBV28
length: 13
size: NA

CDR3: CASSKRAYEQYF
DNA: TGTGCCAGCAGCAAGAGAGCCTACGAGCAGTACTTC
D: NA
J: TRBJ2-7
V: TRBV28
length: 12
size: NA

CDR3: CASSYGQGRKAFF
DNA: TGTGCCAGCAGTTACGGACAGGGAAGAAAAGCTTTCTTT
D: TRBD1
J: TRBJ1-1
V: TRBV28
length: 13
size: NA

CDR3: CASYDLVAGYNEQFF
DNA: TGCGCCAGCTATGACCTGGTTGCGGGTTACAATGAGCAGTTCTTC
D: NA
J: TRBJ2-1
V: TRBV5-1
length: 15
size: many

CDR3: CASSVPPGDEKLFF
DNA: TGTGCCAGCAGCGTACCACCGGGGGATGAAAAACTGTTTTTT
D: NA
J: TRBJ1-4
V: TRBV9
length: 14
size: few

CDR3: CAISGGDRAYEQYF
DNA: TGTGCCATCAGTGGTGGGGACAGGGCCTACGAGCAGTACTTC
D: TRBD1
J: TRBJ2-7
V: TRBV10-3
length: 14
size: many

CDR3: CASSYFAGPKNIQYF
DNA: TGTGCCAGCAGTTACTTTGCGGGGCCCAAAAACATTCAGTACTTC
D: NA
J: TRBJ2-4
V: TRBV6-5
length: 15
size: few

CDR3: CASIPRGGGYGYTF
DNA: TGTGCCAGCATCCCTCGGGGGGGCGGGTATGGCTACACCTTC
D: NA
J: TRBJ1-2
V: TRBV12-3/TRBV12-4
length: 14
size: few

CDR3: CASSLAQGGPISYNEQFF
DNA: TGTGCCAGCAGCTTAGCCCAGGGAGGACCTATATCCTACAATGAGCAGTTCTTC
D: NA
J: TRBJ2-1
V: TRBV7-2
length: 18
size: few